These 23 T cell receptor beta chains originate from one sample sequenced in a study of shared clonotypes between healthy human individuals. Sequencing used immunoSEQ multiplex PCR; TCRdb keeps in-frame clones, though not all of them. Of hundreds of thousands of clones listed, around 72% are singletons. The sequencing input was memory CD4+ T cells sorted from blood. Subset described: CD45RA-negative fraction. All receptors derive from a young woman in good health.

The rearrangement uses TRBV18 and TRBJ2-1, with D unresolved. CDR3 length equals 16 residues. Trimming took 0 bases from V and 0 from J, leaving 9 bases between them. The germline CDR1 and CDR2 sequences are KGHSH and LQKENI. The CDR3 is CASSPPALSSYNEQFF. The DNA for the CDR3 is TGTGCCAGCTCACCACCCGCCCTGAGCTCCTACAATGAGCAGTTCTTC.

This clone was seen a single time. The chain has TRBV6-5 and TRBJ2-3, with D tentatively TRBD1 (6 bases). The ends were cut back, 5 bases at V and 9 bases at J, with 9 bases in the middle. Germline-derived CDR1 and CDR2 are MNHEY and SVGAGI. There are 11 residues in the CDR3. CDR3 amino acids: CASSQGKTQYF. The CDR3 DNA sequence: TGTGCCAGCAGTCAGGGGAAGACGCAGTATTTT.

This clone was observed many times. The chain has TRBV15 and TRBJ1-4; D might be TRBD1 (5 bases). The CDR3 has 14 amino acids. The V end lost 0 bases, the J end lost 5 bases, and 7 bases lay between the germline ends. The germline gives CDR1 LNHNV, CDR2 YYDKDF (reference sequence). The chain's CDR3 is CATSREAGNEKLFF. The CDR3, as DNA: TGTGCCACCAGCAGAGAGGCAGGGAATGAAAAACTGTTTTTT.

In this sample, this clone turned up once. The V call is TRBV28, the J call TRBJ1-1; D gene uncertain. This CDR3 region has 15 residues. Germline CDR1 reads MDHEN; CDR2 reads SYDVKM. Deletions cut 6 bases from V and 2 bases from J, with 16 bases between. The CDR3 spells CASRGRPLENTEAFF. For the CDR3, the DNA is TGTGCCAGCAGAGGCCGCCCCCTCGAAAACACTGAAGCTTTCTTT.

The V and J genes are TRBV19 and TRBJ1-1; D is unresolved. Germline lookup yields CDR1 LNHDA and CDR2 SQIVND (reference sequence). CDR3 length equals 14 residues. Trimming took off 5 bases at V and 0 bases at J, with 10 bases between the two ends. The CDR3 nucleotides are TGTGCCAGTAGTGTAGCGACTCTGAACACTGAAGCTTTCTTT. Translation: CASSVATLNTEAFF.

The V gene is TRBV11-2, the J gene TRBJ2-7; maybe TRBD1 (5 bases). The CDR3 length is 13 residues. The germline CDR1 and CDR2 sequences are SGHAT and FQNNGV. V was shortened by 4 bases and J by 4 bases, with 11 bases between the two germline ends. The CDR3: CASSSDYRYEQYF. As DNA, the CDR3 is TGTGCCAGCAGCTCAGATTACAGGTACGAGCAGTACTTC.

V is TRBV7-9 and J is TRBJ2-5, with 7 nucleotides matching TRBD1. Per the germline V gene, CDR1 is SEHNR and CDR2 is FQNEAQ (reference sequence). The CDR3 covers 14 residues. V lost 5 bases and J lost 1; bases outside the gene matches: 4. The CDR3 here is CASSLGTVQETQYF. CDR3 DNA: TGTGCCAGCAGCCTTGGGACAGTCCAAGAGACCCAGTACTTC.

This chain links TRBV27 with TRBJ2-7; possible D gene TRBD2, 5 bases. The CDR3 loop spans 12 amino acids. Germline lookup yields CDR1 MNHEY and CDR2 SMNVEV (reference sequence). Deletions cut 3 bases from V and 13 bases from J, with 16 bases between. The CDR3 sequence: CASSFSEGGFYF. CDR3 DNA sequence: TGTGCCAGCAGTTTTTCAGAGGGCGGTTTTTACTTC.

The J gene is TRBJ1-5, the V gene TRBV19; 11 nucleotides agree with TRBD1. V dropped 5 bases and J dropped 6; count of bases not matched to a gene: 3. Germline CDR1 reads LNHDA; CDR2 reads SQIVND (reference sequence). The CDR3 is 14 amino acids. The CDR3 DNA reads TGTGCCAGTAGTGGGACAGGGGGACGTCAGCCCCAGCATTTT. Its translation: CASSGTGGRQPQHF.

V usage is TRBV4-1 and J usage is TRBJ1-4; D not resolved. This CDR3 is built from 11 residues. V was shortened by 1 base and J by 8 bases, with 2 bases between the two germline ends. CDR1 and CDR2 (germline): MGHRA, YSYEKL. The CDR3 coding sequence is TGCGCCAGCAGCCAAGGAGAAAAACTGTTTTTT. Its protein product is CASSQGEKLFF.

The chain has TRBV11-3 and TRBJ2-7; D is ambiguous. Per germline, CDR1 SGHNT and CDR2 YENEEA. This CDR3 comprises 20 residues. Trimming left V 3 bases short and J 1 base short, with 28 bases between. This CDR3 reads CASSFSMGISRRIPSYEQYF. CDR3 nucleotide sequence: TGTGCCAGCAGCTTCAGTATGGGTATATCCCGGCGCATCCCATCCTACGAGCAGTACTTC.

This clone was found a few times. The DNA for the CDR3 is TGTGCCAGCAGTGAAGCTGTGGGTTGGAACACTGAAGCTTTCTTT. This translates into CASSEAVGWNTEAFF. The chain links TRBV2 to TRBJ1-1, with D hard to call. Deletions cut 0 bases from V and 1 base from J, with 9 bases between. The V gene's germline CDR1 is SNHLY and CDR2 FYNNEI. The length of the CDR3 is 15 residues. Full variable domain (rest looked up from reference TRBV2 and TRBJ1-1): EPEVTQTPSHQVTQMGQEVILRCVPISNHLYFYWYRQILGQKVEFLVSFYNNEISEKSEIFDDQFSVERPDGSNFTLKIRSTKLEDSAMYFCASSEAVGWNTEAFFGQGTRLTVV.

The chain is built from TRBV28 and TRBJ2-3; D ambiguous. CDR3 length equals 14 residues. Between the trimmed V and J ends, which lost 4 bases and 2 bases, there was a span of 10 bases. From germline, CDR1 is MDHEN and CDR2 SYDVKM. The CDR3 protein is CASSWRRATDTQYF. The DNA for the CDR3 is TGTGCCAGCAGTTGGAGAAGGGCCACAGATACGCAGTATTTT.

V gene TRBV6-1 combines with J gene TRBJ2-7; perhaps D is TRBD1 or TRBD2 (5 bases each). Germline CDR1 is MNHNS and CDR2 is SASEGT. The length of the CDR3 is 14 residues. Trimming took off 6 bases at V and 2 bases at J, with 14 bases between the two ends. In nucleotides, the CDR3 is TGTGCCAGCAGATACCGGGACGGAACCTACGAGCAGTACTTC. It is translated as CASRYRDGTYEQYF.

Worth noting for this clone: Distinct nucleotide sequences in the sample also encode this CDR3. The rearrangement uses TRBV19 and TRBJ1-4; D might be TRBD1 (6 bases). The CDR3 loop spans 15 amino acids. V shed 4 bases and J shed 0 bases, with 9 bases lying between them. The germline V gene encodes CDR1 LNHDA and CDR2 SQIVND (reference sequence). CDR3 amino acids: CASSRGQATNEKLFF. The CDR3 DNA reads TGTGCCAGTAGTAGGGGGCAGGCAACTAATGAAAAACTGTTTTTT.

J is TRBJ1-3 and V is TRBV18; 9 nucleotides line up with TRBD1. Germline values: CDR1 KGHSH, CDR2 LQKENI. The CDR3 runs 15 residues. With V trimmed by 5 bases and J by 0 bases, 2 bases remained unmatched. The CDR3 loop is CASSSGQGSGNTIYF. The CDR3 DNA reads as TGTGCCAGCTCATCGGGACAGGGCTCTGGAAACACCATATATTTT.

There are a few counts of this clone. The chain recombines TRBV27 with TRBJ2-1; 7 bases agree with TRBD1. The V and J ends lost 5 bases and 3 bases, in that order; junction bases with no gene match: 16. Germline V gene sequence: CDR1 MNHEY, CDR2 SMNVEV (reference sequence). The CDR3 length is 18 residues. The CDR3 here is CASSLPRSGTVVYNEQFF. The CDR3 DNA reads TGTGCCAGCAGTCTCCCTAGATCCGGGACAGTCGTCTACAATGAGCAGTTCTTC.

For this clone: Other DNA sequences in the sample encode the same CDR3. V usage is TRBV6-5 and J usage is TRBJ1-5, with D perhaps TRBD1 (6 bases). Trimming took off 4 bases at V and 4 bases at J, with 8 bases between the two ends. Germline CDR1 is MNHEY and CDR2 is SVGAGI. The CDR3 sequence is 13 residues long. The CDR3 coding sequence is TGTGCCAGCAGTTGGGGGCGGAATCAGCCCCAGCATTTT. This sequence encodes CASSWGRNQPQHF.

This chain uses TRBV2 with TRBJ2-1; possible D gene TRBD2, 6 bases. There are 13 residues in the CDR3. V was clipped by 5 bases and J by 6 bases, with 11 bases between them. Germline CDR1 and CDR2: SNHLY and FYNNEI. CDR3 in amino acids: CASSNRGVNEQFF. CDR3 in DNA: TGTGCCAGCAGTAATCGCGGGGTCAATGAGCAGTTCTTC.

The genes are TRBV9 and TRBJ2-2; 15 nucleotides line up with TRBD2. The CDR3 has 21 amino acids. V gave up 0 bases and J gave up 6 bases; unmatched junction bases: 15. Looked up from germline, CDR1 is SGDLS and CDR2 is YYNGEE. CDR3 in amino acids: CASSVGSGLAGGPDLAGELFF. CDR3 nucleotides: TGTGCCAGCAGCGTAGGATCAGGACTAGCGGGAGGGCCCGACCTCGCCGGGGAGCTGTTTTTT. Based on the CDR3 plus reference TRBV9 and TRBJ2-2, the full variable domain is DSGVTQTPKHLITATGQRVTLRCSPRSGDLSVYWYQQSLDQGLQFLIQYYNGEERAKGNILERFSAQQFPDLHSELNLSSLELGDSALYFCASSVGSGLAGGPDLAGELFFGEGSRLTVL.

This clone came up a few times. The V gene is TRBV4-1, the J gene TRBJ2-7; TRBD2 agrees at 11 bases. The V gene's germline CDR1 is MGHRA and CDR2 YSYEKL. There are 17 residues in the CDR3. The V and J ends lost 1 base and 7 bases, in that order; junction bases with no gene match: 12. The CDR3 DNA reads TGCGCCAGCAGCCAAGGCCTCCGACTAGCGGGGACGGCGGAGCAGTACTTC. Protein: CASSQGLRLAGTAEQYF.

This clone was counted only a few times. A read error may explain this, as a much larger clone is one base away. This same CDR3 is encoded by further DNA sequences in the sample. The chain recombines TRBV5-1 with TRBJ2-1; D might be TRBD1 (6 bases). The CDR3 contains 15 residues. The V gene lost 4 bases and the J gene lost 0 bases, with 11 bases spanning the gap. Germline V CDR1 and CDR2: SGHRS, YFSETQ. The CDR3 nucleotides are TGCGCCAGCAGCCTGGACAGCAGCTCCTACAATGAGCAGTTCTTC. Translation gives CASSLDSSSYNEQFF.

The CDR3 DNA reads as TGCGCCAGCAGGGACAGGGGGCGTAAAGAGCAGTACTTC. This sequence encodes CASRDRGRKEQYF. The rearrangement uses TRBV4-1 and TRBJ2-7, with 11 bases matching TRBD1. The CDR3 is made up of 13 amino acids. Germline CDR1 reads MGHRA; CDR2 reads YSYEKL. V shed 6 bases, J shed 7 bases, and the junction held 5 bases outside the gene matches.